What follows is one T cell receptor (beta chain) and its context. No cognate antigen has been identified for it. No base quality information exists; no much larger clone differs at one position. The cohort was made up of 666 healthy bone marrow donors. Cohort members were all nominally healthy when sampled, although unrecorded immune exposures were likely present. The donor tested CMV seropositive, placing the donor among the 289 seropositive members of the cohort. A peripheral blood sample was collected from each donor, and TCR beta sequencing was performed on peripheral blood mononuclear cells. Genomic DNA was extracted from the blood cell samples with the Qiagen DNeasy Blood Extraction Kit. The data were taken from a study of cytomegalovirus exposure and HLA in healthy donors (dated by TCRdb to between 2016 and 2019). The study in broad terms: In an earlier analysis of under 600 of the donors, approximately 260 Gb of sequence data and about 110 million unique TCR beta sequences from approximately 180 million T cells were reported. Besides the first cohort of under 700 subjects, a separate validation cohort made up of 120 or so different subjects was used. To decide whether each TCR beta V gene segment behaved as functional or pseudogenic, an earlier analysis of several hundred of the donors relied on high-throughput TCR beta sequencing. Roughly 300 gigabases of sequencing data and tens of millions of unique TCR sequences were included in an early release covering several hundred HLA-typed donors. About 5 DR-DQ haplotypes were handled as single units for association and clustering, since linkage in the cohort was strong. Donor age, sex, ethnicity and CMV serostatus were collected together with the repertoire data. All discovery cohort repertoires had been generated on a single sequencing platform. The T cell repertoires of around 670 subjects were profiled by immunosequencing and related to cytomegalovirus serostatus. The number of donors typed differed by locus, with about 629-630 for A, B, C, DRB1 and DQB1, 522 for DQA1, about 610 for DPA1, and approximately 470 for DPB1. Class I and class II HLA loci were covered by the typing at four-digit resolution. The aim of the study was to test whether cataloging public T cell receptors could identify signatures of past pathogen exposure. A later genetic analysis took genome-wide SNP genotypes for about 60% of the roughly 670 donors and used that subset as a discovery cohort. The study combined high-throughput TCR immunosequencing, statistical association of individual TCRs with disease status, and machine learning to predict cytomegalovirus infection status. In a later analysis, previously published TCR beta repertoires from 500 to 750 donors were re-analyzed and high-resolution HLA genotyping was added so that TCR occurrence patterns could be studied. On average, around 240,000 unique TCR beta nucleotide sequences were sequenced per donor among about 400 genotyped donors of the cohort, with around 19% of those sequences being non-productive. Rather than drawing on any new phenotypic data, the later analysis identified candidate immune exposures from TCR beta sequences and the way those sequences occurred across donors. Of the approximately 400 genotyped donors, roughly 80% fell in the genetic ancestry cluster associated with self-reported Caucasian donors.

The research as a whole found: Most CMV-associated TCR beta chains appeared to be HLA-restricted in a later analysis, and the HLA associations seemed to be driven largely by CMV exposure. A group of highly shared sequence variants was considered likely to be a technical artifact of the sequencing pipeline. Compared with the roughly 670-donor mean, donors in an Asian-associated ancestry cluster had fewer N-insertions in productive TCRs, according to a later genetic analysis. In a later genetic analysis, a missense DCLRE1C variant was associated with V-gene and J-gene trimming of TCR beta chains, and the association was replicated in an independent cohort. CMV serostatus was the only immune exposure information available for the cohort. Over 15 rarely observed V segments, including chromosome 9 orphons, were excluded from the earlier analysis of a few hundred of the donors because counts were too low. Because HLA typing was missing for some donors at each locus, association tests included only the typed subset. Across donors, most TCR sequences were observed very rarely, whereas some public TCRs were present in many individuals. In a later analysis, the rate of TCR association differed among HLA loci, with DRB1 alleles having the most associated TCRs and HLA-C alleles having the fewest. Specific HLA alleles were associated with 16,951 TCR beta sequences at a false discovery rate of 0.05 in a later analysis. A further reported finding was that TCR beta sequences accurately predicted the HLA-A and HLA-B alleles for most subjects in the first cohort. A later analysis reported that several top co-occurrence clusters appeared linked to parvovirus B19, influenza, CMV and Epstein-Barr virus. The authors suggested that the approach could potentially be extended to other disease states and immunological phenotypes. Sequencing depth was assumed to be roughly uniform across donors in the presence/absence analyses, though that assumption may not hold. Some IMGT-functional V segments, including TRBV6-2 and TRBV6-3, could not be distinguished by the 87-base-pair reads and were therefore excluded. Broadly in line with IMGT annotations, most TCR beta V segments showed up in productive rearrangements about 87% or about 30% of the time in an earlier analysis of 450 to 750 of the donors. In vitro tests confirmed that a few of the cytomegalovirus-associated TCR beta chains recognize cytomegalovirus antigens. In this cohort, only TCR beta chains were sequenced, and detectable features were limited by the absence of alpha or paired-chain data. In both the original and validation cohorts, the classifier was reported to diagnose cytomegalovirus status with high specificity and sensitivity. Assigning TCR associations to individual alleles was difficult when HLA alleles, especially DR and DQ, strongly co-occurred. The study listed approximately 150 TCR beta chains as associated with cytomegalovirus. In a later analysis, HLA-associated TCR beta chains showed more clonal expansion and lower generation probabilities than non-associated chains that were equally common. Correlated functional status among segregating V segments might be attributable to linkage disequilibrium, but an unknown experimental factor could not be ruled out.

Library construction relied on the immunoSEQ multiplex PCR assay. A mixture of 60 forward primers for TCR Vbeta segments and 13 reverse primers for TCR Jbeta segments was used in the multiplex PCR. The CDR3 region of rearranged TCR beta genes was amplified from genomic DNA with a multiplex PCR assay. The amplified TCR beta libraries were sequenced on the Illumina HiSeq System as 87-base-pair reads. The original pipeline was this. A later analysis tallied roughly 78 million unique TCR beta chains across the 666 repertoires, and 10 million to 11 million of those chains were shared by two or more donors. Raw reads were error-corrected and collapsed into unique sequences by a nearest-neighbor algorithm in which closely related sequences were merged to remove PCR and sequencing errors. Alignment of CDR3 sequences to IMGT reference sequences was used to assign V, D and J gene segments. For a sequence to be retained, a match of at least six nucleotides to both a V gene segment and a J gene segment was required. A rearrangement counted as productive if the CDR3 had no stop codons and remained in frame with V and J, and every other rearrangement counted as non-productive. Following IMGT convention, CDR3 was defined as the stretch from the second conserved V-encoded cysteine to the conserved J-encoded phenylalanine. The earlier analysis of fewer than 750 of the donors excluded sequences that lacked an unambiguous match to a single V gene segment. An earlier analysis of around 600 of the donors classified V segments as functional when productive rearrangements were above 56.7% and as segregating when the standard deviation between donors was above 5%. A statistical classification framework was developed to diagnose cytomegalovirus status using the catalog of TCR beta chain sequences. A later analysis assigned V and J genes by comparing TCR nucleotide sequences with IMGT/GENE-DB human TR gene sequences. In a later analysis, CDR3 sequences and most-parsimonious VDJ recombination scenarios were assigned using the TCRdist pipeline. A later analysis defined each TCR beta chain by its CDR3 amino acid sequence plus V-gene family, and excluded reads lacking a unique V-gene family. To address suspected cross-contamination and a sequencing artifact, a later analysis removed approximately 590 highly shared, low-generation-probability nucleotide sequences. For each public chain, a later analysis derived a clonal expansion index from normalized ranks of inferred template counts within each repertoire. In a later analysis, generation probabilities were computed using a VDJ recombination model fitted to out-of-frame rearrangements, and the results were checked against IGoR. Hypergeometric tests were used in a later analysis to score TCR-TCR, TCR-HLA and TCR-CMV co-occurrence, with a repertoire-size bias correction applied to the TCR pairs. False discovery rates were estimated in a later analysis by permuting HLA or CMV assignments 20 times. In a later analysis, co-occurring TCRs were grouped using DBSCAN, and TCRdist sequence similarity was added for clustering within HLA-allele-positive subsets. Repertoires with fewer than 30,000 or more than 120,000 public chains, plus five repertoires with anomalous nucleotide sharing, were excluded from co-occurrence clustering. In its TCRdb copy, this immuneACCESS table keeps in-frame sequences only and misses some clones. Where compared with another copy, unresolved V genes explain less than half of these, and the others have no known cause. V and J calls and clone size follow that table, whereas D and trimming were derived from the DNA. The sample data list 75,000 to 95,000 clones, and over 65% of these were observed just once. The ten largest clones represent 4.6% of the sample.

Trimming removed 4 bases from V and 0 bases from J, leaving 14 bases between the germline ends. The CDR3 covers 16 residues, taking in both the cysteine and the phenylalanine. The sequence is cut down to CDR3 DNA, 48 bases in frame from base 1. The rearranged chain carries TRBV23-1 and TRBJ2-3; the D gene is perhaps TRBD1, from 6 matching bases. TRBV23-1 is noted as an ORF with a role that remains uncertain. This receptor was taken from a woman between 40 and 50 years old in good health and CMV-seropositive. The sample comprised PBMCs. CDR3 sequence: CASSPIWDNSTDTQYF. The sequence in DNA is TGCGCCAGCAGTCCCATTTGGGACAATAGCACAGATACGCAGTATTTT.